The 26 T cell receptor beta chains in this list originate from one sample, sequenced in a study of T-cell reconstitution after alpha-beta-depleted transplantation in children (TCRdb year 2016). Taken with the paper, the label for treatment or condition translates to: allogeneic hematopoietic cell transplantation with graft depleted of TCRalphabeta T cells and CD19 B cells. Receptor amplification or capture employed PCR. Sequenced on an Illumina HiSeq 2500. TCR library preparation used molecular barcoding, with unique molecular identifiers applied to normalize quantification of the TCRbeta repertoire. Through fastp at Q25 and MiXCR, TCRdb rebuilt clones from the public reads, retaining in-frame beta chains. Each entry is one CDR3 protein sequence, shown with its most common DNA and genes. This sample comprises hundreds of thousands of distinct CDR3 sequences, approximately 12% of them detected only once. The top ten clonotypes cover 2.2% of the sample.

Sequenced material: PBMCs, mostly from graft donor cells, taken 360 days after TCRalphabeta/CD19-depleted stem cell transplant. These receptors were taken from a male patient between 10 and 17 years old who had a stem cell transplant for acute myeloid leukemia, so the T cells may come from the graft donor.

Comments on this clonotype: A much bigger clone sits one base away, suggesting this may be a read error. This chain links TRBV9 with TRBJ2-1; TRBD2 aligns across 9 bases. Germline assignment: CDR1 SGDLS and CDR2 YYNGEE. This CDR3 contains 16 residues. In nucleotides, the CDR3 is TGTGCCAGCAGCGTAGGGGGTAGCGGGAGTAGGAATGGGCAGTTCTTC. As protein: CASSVGGSGSRNGQFF.

V gene TRBV4-3 combines with J gene TRBJ2-7; no reliable D call. V lost 2 bases to trimming and J lost 0 bases, with 11 bases between them. Germline V gives CDR1 LGHNA, CDR2 YSLEER. This CDR3 has 15 amino acids. CDR3: CASSQFPRYSYEQYF. Written as DNA, the CDR3 is TGCGCCAGCAGCCAATTCCCCCGTTACTCCTACGAGCAGTACTTC.

This clonotype was counted between two and nine times. V and J are TRBV7-2 and TRBJ2-7; either TRBD1 or TRBD2 may fit D (6 bases each). V was cut by 4 bases and J by 1 base, with 11 bases left in between. The germline V gene encodes CDR1 SGHTA and CDR2 FQGNSA. The CDR3 sequence is 14 residues long. The CDR3 loop reads CASSSRDMSYEQYF. Written as DNA, the CDR3 is TGTGCCAGCAGCTCGCGGGACATGTCCTACGAGCAGTACTTC.

The V gene is TRBV4-2, the J gene TRBJ2-5, with a tentative D call TRBD2 (6 bases). Germline loops: CDR1 LGHNA, CDR2 YNFKEQ. The CDR3 covers 16 residues. V was pared by 1 base and J by 3 bases, with 15 bases between. This chain's CDR3 is CASSQVGGRGEETQYF. In DNA, the CDR3 is TGTGCCAGCAGCCAAGTTGGGGGGAGAGGGGAAGAGACCCAGTACTTC.

The chain recombines TRBV19 with TRBJ2-3, with D possibly TRBD2 on 5 matching bases. The ends were cut back, 6 bases at V and 0 bases at J, with 13 bases in the middle. Germline loops: CDR1 LNHDA, CDR2 SQIVND (reference sequence). The CDR3 loop spans 15 amino acids. CDR3 region: CASSPSGGSTDTQYF. As DNA, the CDR3 is TGTGCCAGTAGCCCGAGCGGAGGTAGCACAGATACGCAGTATTTT.

This clonotype was seen repeatedly, ten times or more. The rearrangement links TRBV29-1 to TRBJ2-1; tentative D call: TRBD1 (6 bases). Germline loops: CDR1 SQVTM, CDR2 ANQGSEA. There are 10 residues in the CDR3. Trimming cost V 6 bases and J 9 bases, with 9 bases left between them. CDR3 nucleotide sequence: TGCAGCGTCCGAGGGGGTGAGCAGTTCTTC. Amino acid sequence: CSVRGGEQFF.

V gene TRBV28 combines with J gene TRBJ2-7, with D perhaps TRBD1 (6 bases). Germline-derived CDR1 and CDR2 are MDHEN and SYDVKM. The CDR3 consists of 16 residues. The V end lost 3 bases, the J end lost 0 bases, and 15 bases lay between the germline ends. The CDR3 sequence is CASSFSIGQSSYEQYF. The CDR3 coding sequence is TGTGCCAGCAGTTTTTCGATAGGACAGAGCTCCTACGAGCAGTACTTC.

The sample holds a few counts of this clonotype. The germline gene is not matched at one end of the junction; a read error may be the cause. The chain uses TRBV7-7 and TRBJ2-5; D possibly corresponds to TRBD2 (5 bases). The CDR3 spans 14 residues. Germline CDR1 reads SSHAT; CDR2 reads FNYEAQ (reference sequence). The CDR3 DNA follows: TGTGCTAGCAGCTCAAACGGGGACCAAGAGACCCAGTACTTC. This gives the protein CASSSNGDQETQYF.

There are many counts of this clonotype. V usage is TRBV29-1 and J usage is TRBJ2-1, with 11 bases identical to TRBD2. CDR1 is SQVTM and CDR2 is ANQGSEA in the germline V gene. Trimming cost V 6 bases and J 1 base; bases outside gene matches: 5. This CDR3 has 15 amino acids. The CDR3 DNA reads TGCAGCGTAGATAGCGGGAGGGGTTCCTACAATGAGCAGTTCTTC. The encoded protein is CSVDSGRGSYNEQFF.

The rearrangement uses TRBV5-1 and TRBJ2-6; D unclear. CDR1 is SGHRS and CDR2 is YFSETQ in the germline V gene. V lost 3 bases and J lost 0, with 10 bases in between. The CDR3 spans 16 residues. CDR3 nucleotides: TGCGCCAGCAGCTCCTCTATCCCCTCTGGGGCCAACGTCCTGACTTTC. Translation gives CASSSSIPSGANVLTF.

This clonotype was seen ten or more times. The V and J genes are TRBV5-1 and TRBJ2-3, with D hard to call. With 0 bases removed from V and 0 bases from J, the gap between germline ends came to 8 bases. Germline loops: CDR1 SGHRS, CDR2 YFSETQ. This CDR3 has 15 residues. CDR3 bases: TGCGCCAGCAGCTTGGGAGGATTTAGCACAGATACGCAGTATTTT. This translates into CASSLGGFSTDTQYF.

Remarks on this clonotype: Since a much larger clone is just one base distant, this may be a read error. The V and J genes are TRBV10-3 and TRBJ2-1; D perhaps matches TRBD2 (7 bases). From germline, CDR1 is ENHRY and CDR2 SYGVKD. V dropped 7 bases and J dropped 0 bases, with 13 bases sitting between them. The CDR3 has 15 residues. The CDR3 coding sequence is TGTGCCATCACTGTGGGGGGGCCCTCCTACAATGAGCAGTTCTTC. Protein sequence: CAITVGGPSYNEQFF.

This clonotype was detected many times. The rearrangement joins TRBV29-1 to TRBJ2-7; D is uncertain. The V and J ends lost 8 bases and 2 bases respectively, with 22 bases between them. CDR3 length equals 15 residues. CDR1 is SQVTM and CDR2 is ANQGSEA in the germline V gene. CDR3 sequence (DNA): TGCAGCACCCGAGGCAACTCTGGGAAGCCCTACGAGCAGTACTTC. The encoded protein is CSTRGNSGKPYEQYF.

The sample holds a few counts of this clonotype. This chain uses TRBV6-1 with TRBJ1-4, with no clear D. This CDR3 region has 20 residues. Between the trimmed V and J ends, which lost 5 bases and 0 bases, there was a span of 25 bases. Germline lookup yields CDR1 MNHNS and CDR2 SASEGT. DNA for the CDR3: TGTGCCAGCAGTAAGGCAGACGGGATCTTATCAGTGGCAACTAATGAAAAACTGTTTTTT. The encoded protein is CASSKADGILSVATNEKLFF.

The chain uses TRBV5-1 and TRBJ2-3, with TRBD2 matching over 12 bases. CDR1 SGHRS and CDR2 YFSETQ come from the germline V gene. This CDR3 region has 17 residues. J lost 2 bases, V lost 2 bases, and 6 bases had no gene match. CDR3 in amino acids: CASSFLWTSGNTDTQYF. The CDR3 DNA reads as TGCGCCAGCAGCTTCCTCTGGACTAGCGGGAACACAGATACGCAGTATTTT.

The CDR3 reads CASSPPMGGNNIQYF. The DNA for the CDR3 is TGTGCCAGCTCACCACCGATGGGGGGTAATAACATTCAGTACTTC. The rearrangement uses TRBV18 and TRBJ2-4; D might be TRBD2 (6 bases). Germline V gene sequence: CDR1 KGHSH, CDR2 LQKENI. This CDR3 is built from 15 residues. V was cut by 0 bases and J by 7 bases, with 13 bases left in between.

There are a few counts of this clonotype. This chain joins TRBV7-9 and TRBJ2-1; D is uncertain. Between the trimmed V and J ends, which lost 2 bases and 0 bases, there was a span of 14 bases. CDR1 and CDR2 (germline): SEHNR, FQNEAQ (reference sequence). The CDR3 runs 17 residues. This chain's CDR3 is CASSLRKRQSSYNEQFF. The CDR3 region has the DNA TGTGCCAGCAGCTTAAGGAAGCGCCAGAGCTCCTACAATGAGCAGTTCTTC.

V usage is TRBV6-1 and J usage is TRBJ1-5; 8 bases fit TRBD1. With V trimmed by 6 bases and J by 2 bases, 6 bases remained unmatched. The CDR3 has 15 amino acids. Looked up from germline, CDR1 is MNHNS and CDR2 is SASEGT. This chain's CDR3 is CASRRDRGGNQPQHF. The CDR3 bases are TGTGCCAGCAGACGCGACAGGGGAGGCAATCAGCCCCAGCATTTT.

Ten or more counts support this clonotype. The rearrangement links TRBV29-1 to TRBJ2-7; the D is unclear. This CDR3 contains 12 residues. Germline CDR1 is SQVTM and CDR2 is ANQGSEA. The V gene lost 1 base and the J gene lost 4 bases, with 8 bases spanning the gap. CDR3 in amino acids: CSVEVRGYEQYF. Here the CDR3 DNA reads TGCAGCGTTGAAGTTCGTGGGTACGAGCAGTACTTC.

In its sample, this clonotype was seen many times. This chain uses TRBV5-1 with TRBJ2-7; 9 bases fit TRBD1. V shed 3 bases and J 4 bases; nucleotides not matched to a gene: 5. The germline gives CDR1 SGHRS, CDR2 YFSETQ. The CDR3 is 14 amino acids. Here the CDR3 reads CASSSGTGYYEQYF. Written as DNA, the CDR3 is TGCGCCAGCAGCTCCGGGACAGGGTATTACGAGCAGTACTTC.

A few counts support this clonotype. This chain uses TRBV28 with TRBJ1-4; no clear D gene. V was clipped by 2 bases and J by 2 bases, with 21 bases between them. Per germline, CDR1 MDHEN and CDR2 SYDVKM. The CDR3 runs to 19 residues. CDR3 nucleotide sequence: TGTGCCAGCAGTTTAACCGTCATAAGCCCTGCGAAGACTAATGAAAAACTGTTTTTT. It yields the protein CASSLTVISPAKTNEKLFF.

The sample holds a few counts of this clonotype. V and J are TRBV29-1 and TRBJ1-2; D is possibly TRBD1 (5 bases). CDR3 length equals 12 residues. V lost 7 bases and J lost 8, with 17 bases in between. From germline, CDR1 is SQVTM and CDR2 ANQGSEA. CDR3 coding DNA: TGCAGCGCAGCCGGGACCAACGGCGGCTACACCTTC. Translated, it gives CSAAGTNGGYTF.

This clonotype was recorded a few times. J is TRBJ2-7 and V is TRBV7-2, with D possibly TRBD2 on 5 matching bases. Germline V lookup: CDR1 SGHTA, CDR2 FQGNSA. The CDR3 runs 17 residues. Trimming left V 4 bases short and J 5 bases short, with 24 bases between. The CDR3 nucleotides are TGTGCCAGCAGCTCAGCCTCAATAACCAGCGGAGGAAACGAGCAGTACTTC. Encoded protein: CASSSASITSGGNEQYF.

The V gene is TRBV20-1, the J gene TRBJ2-1; TRBD2 matches 10 bases. CDR3 size: 15 residues. With V trimmed by 3 bases and J by 8 bases, 10 bases remained unmatched. Germline V gene lookup returns CDR1 DFQATT and CDR2 SNEGSKA (reference sequence). DNA for the CDR3: TGCAGTGCTAGCTCCGGGACTAGCGATGGTTATGAGCAGTTCTTC. Translated: CSASSGTSDGYEQFF.

A few counts support this clonotype. This rearrangement joins TRBV20-1 to TRBJ2-3; no definite D call. The V and J ends lost 4 bases and 10 bases respectively, with 15 bases between them. CDR1 DFQATT and CDR2 SNEGSKA come from the germline V gene (reference sequence). CDR3 length: 12 amino acids. The CDR3 protein is CSATDWEGPQYF. CDR3 DNA: TGCAGTGCTACCGACTGGGAAGGGCCGCAGTATTTT.

This chain connects TRBV27 to TRBJ2-3, with a tentative D call TRBD2 (6 bases). The germline CDR1 and CDR2 sequences are MNHEY and SMNVEV (reference sequence). Trimming took 5 bases from V and 7 from J, leaving 25 bases between them. This CDR3 region has 17 residues. In nucleotides, the CDR3 is TGTGCCAGCAGTCCCACCCCGGACTACCATTCGGGAAATACGCAGTATTTT. As protein: CASSPTPDYHSGNTQYF.